This T cell receptor (beta chain) was sequenced for a study of OX40 agonist ivuxolimab in advanced cancers. Study summary: Ivuxolimab, an antibody that agonizes OX40 (CD134), was administered to the patients. Study conclusions and caveats: At 0.1 to 3.0 mg/kg, CD4+ and CD8+ blood T cells expanded clonally by week 6. Low normalized T-cell clonal expansion was additionally recorded for some nonresponders.

Assay: immunoSEQ multiplex PCR; the TCRdb copy retains only in-frame clones and omits some. The top ten clones hold around 8% of a sample with 70,000 or so clones, 92% of them seen once. As concerns this clone: Its antigen is not known.

The CDR3 consists of 15 residues. Trimming cost V 2 bases and J 6 bases, with 16 bases left between them. The germline gives CDR1 SGHTA, CDR2 FQGNSA. This chain joins TRBV7-2 and TRBJ1-2; a possible D gene is TRBD1 (6 bases). The sequencing used CD4+ or CD8+ T cells sorted from blood, collected in a trial of the OX40 agonist ivuxolimab. The clonotype comes from an adult with an advanced solid tumor such as melanoma, head and neck, liver or kidney cancer. The CDR3: CASSLSLTGHDGYTF. CDR3 sequence (DNA): TGTGCCAGCAGCTTATCTCTAACAGGGCACGATGGCTACACCTTC. Based on the CDR3 plus reference TRBV7-2 and TRBJ1-2, the full variable domain is GAGVSQSPSNKVTEKGKDVELRCDPISGHTALYWYRQSLGQGLEFLIYFQGNSAPDKSGLPSDRFSAERTGGSVSTLTIQRTQQEDSAVYLCASSLSLTGHDGYTFGSGTRLTVV.